This TCR beta chain emerged from a study of a mutant IDH1 vaccine in newly diagnosed glioma. Study-level information: Receipt of radiotherapy, temozolomide, or both preceded the study, and most received both.

Comments on this clone: What it recognizes is unknown.

The CDR3 contains 15 residues. Deletions cut 3 bases from V and 7 bases from J, with 16 bases between. The V gene's germline CDR1 is SEHNR and CDR2 FQNEAQ (reference sequence). Described time point: week 35, safety follow-up. One vaccine dose held 300 ug of mutant IDH1 20-mer peptide and came with topical imiquimod. The repertoire was sequenced with immunoSEQ multiplex PCR; TCRdb's copy has only in-frame clones and lacks some. The repertoire includes 45,000 to 55,000 clones, 76% of them detected once, and approximately 12% sits in the top ten. This receptor was identified in a man aged 35-49 years with glioma. The sequencing used PBMCs, collected from a glioma patient whose treatment included an IDH1 peptide vaccine. V and J are TRBV7-9 and TRBJ1-5; D is ambiguous. Here the CDR3 reads CASSFSSGEGQPQHF. The CDR3 DNA reads TGTGCCAGCAGCTTTAGTTCTGGGGAGGGACAGCCCCAGCATTTT. Combining the CDR3 with reference TRBV7-9 and TRBJ1-5 gives the whole variable domain DTGVSQNPRHKITKRGQNVTFRCDPISEHNRLYWYRQTLGQGPEFLTYFQNEAQLEKSRLLSDRFSAERPKGSFSTLEIQRTEQGDSAMYLCASSFSSGEGQPQHFGDGTRLSIL.